Following are 2 T cell receptor beta chains from one sample sequenced in a study of blood T cell repertoires in COVID-19. Sequencing used immunoSEQ multiplex PCR; TCRdb keeps in-frame clones, though not all of them. The profile shows 40,000 to 55,000 clones, approximately 84% of them singletons. Material for sequencing was peripheral blood. These receptors were obtained from a man aged 50-59 years with active COVID-19.

This rearrangement joins TRBV10-2 to TRBJ2-3; weak D call: TRBD2 (5 bases). Germline V CDR1 and CDR2: WSHSY, SAAADI. This CDR3 has 15 amino acids. V dropped 3 bases and J dropped 3 bases, with 13 bases sitting between them. The CDR3 nucleotides are TGCGCCAGCAGTGATAGGGTGGGAGCGACAGATACGCAGTATTTT. Its translation: CASSDRVGATDTQYF.

The J gene is TRBJ2-3, the V gene TRBV5-4; 8 bases map to TRBD2. The CDR3 contains 14 residues. Trimming at V came to 4 bases and at J to 0 bases, leaving 1 base not matched to a gene. Germline V gene lookup returns CDR1 SGHNT and CDR2 YYREEE (reference sequence). CDR3 sequence reads: CASSTGGSTDTQYF. Here the CDR3 DNA reads TGTGCCAGCAGCACGGGGGGGAGCACAGATACGCAGTATTTT. Complete variable domain (other parts from reference TRBV5-4 and TRBJ2-3): ETGVTQSPTHLIKTRGQQVTLRCSSQSGHNTVSWYQQALGQGPQFIFQYYREEENGRGNFPPRFSGLQFPNYSSELNVNALELDDSALYLCASSTGGSTDTQYFGPGTRLTVL.